A selection of T cell receptor beta chains follows, all from one sample in a study of blood T cell repertoires in COVID-19. This table comes from immunoSEQ multiplex PCR, and its TCRdb copy is limited to in-frame clones, with some not included. The sample yields about 270,000 clones, roughly 86% seen once. The sample comprised PBMCs or T cells enriched from blood (not recorded which). These receptors all stem from an older woman who had recovered from COVID-19. Both conserved end residues are part of each CDR3. The D gene is left open where the match is weak. For some rows the clone size is stated as once, few or many, or as a class when expanded; others skip it.

J: TRBJ1-5; V: TRBV10-3; D: .; size: .; DNA: TGTGCCATCAGTGAGTCGATCGGGTCTGGCAATCAGCCCCAGCATTTT; CDR3: CAISESIGSGNQPQHF
J: TRBJ1-1; V: TRBV6-1; D: .; size: .; DNA: TGTGCCAGCAGTGAAGCGCCTCGATGGGGGGGAGATACTGAAGCTTTCTTT; CDR3: CASSEAPRWGGDTEAFF
J: TRBJ2-7; V: TRBV10-3; D: TRBD2; size: .; DNA: TGTGCCACCGCGGGAGGAACCTACGAGCAGTACTTC; CDR3: CATAGGTYEQYF
J: TRBJ2-2; V: TRBV5-1; D: .; size: .; DNA: TGCGCCAGCAGCCTAGACCCATACACCGGGGAGCTGTTTTTT; CDR3: CASSLDPYTGELFF
J: TRBJ1-6; V: TRBV5-6; D: .; size: .; DNA: TGTGCCAGCAGCTTGTCGGGGTCCTTTTATAATTCACCCCTCCACTTT; CDR3: CASSLSGSFYNSPLHF
J: TRBJ2-1; V: TRBV3-1/TRBV3-2; D: TRBD2; size: .; DNA: TGTGCCAGCAGCCATACTAGCGGGGGGGCGTACAATGAGCAGTTCTTC; CDR3: CASSHTSGGAYNEQFF
J: TRBJ1-3; V: TRBV7-8; D: .; size: .; DNA: TGTGCCAGCAGCTCCGCGGGCGTGCCTGGAAACACCATATATTTT; CDR3: CASSSAGVPGNTIYF
J: TRBJ1-2; V: TRBV2; D: .; size: .; DNA: TGTGCCAGCAGTTTAGCTAACTATGGCTACACCTTC; CDR3: CASSLANYGYTF
J: TRBJ2-3; V: TRBV3-1/TRBV3-2; D: .; size: .; DNA: TGTGCCAGCAGCCAAGATTGGGTAGGGGACACAGATACGCAGTATTTT; CDR3: CASSQDWVGDTDTQYF
J: TRBJ2-7; V: TRBV28; D: .; size: .; DNA: TGTGCCACCGGCGGATACGGGCAGTACTTC; CDR3: CATGGYGQYF
J: TRBJ2-1; V: TRBV7-3; D: .; size: .; DNA: TGTGCCAGCAGCTTAAGAGCGGACGGCGAGCAGTTCTTC; CDR3: CASSLRADGEQFF
J: TRBJ2-1; V: TRBV9; D: .; size: .; DNA: TGTGCCAGCAGCGTAGACACTAGCCCTAACTCCTACAATGAGCAGTTCTTC; CDR3: CASSVDTSPNSYNEQFF
J: TRBJ1-1; V: TRBV28; D: .; size: .; DNA: TGTGCCAGCAGTTATGGCAGCGCGAACACTGAAGCTTTCTTT; CDR3: CASSYGSANTEAFF
J: TRBJ2-3; V: TRBV6-5; D: .; size: .; DNA: TGTGCCAGCAGAGCCATCACAGATACGCAGTATTTT; CDR3: CASRAITDTQYF
J: TRBJ1-4; V: TRBV7-9; D: .; size: once; DNA: TGTGCCAGCAGCTTCTCCGGGGTAGATGAAAAACTGTTTTTT; CDR3: CASSFSGVDEKLFF
J: TRBJ2-5; V: TRBV11-3; D: TRBD1; size: .; DNA: TGTGCCAGCAGCCCCGGGATAGGGGGCTCCTTCCAAGAGACCCAGTACTTC; CDR3: CASSPGIGGSFQETQYF
J: TRBJ2-2; V: TRBV28; D: TRBD2; size: .; DNA: TGTGCCAGCATCCCTCGTGAGCGGGGGACCACCGGGTTCACCGGGGAGCTGTTTTTT; CDR3: CASIPRERGTTGFTGELFF
J: TRBJ2-7; V: TRBV5-5; D: TRBD1; size: .; DNA: TGTGCCAGCAGCTTCAAAACAGGGGGAGGAGCCGAGCAGTACTTC; CDR3: CASSFKTGGGAEQYF
J: TRBJ2-1; V: TRBV12-3/TRBV12-4; D: .; size: .; DNA: TGTGCCAGCAGACTAGATGCTTACAATGAGCAGTTCTTC; CDR3: CASRLDAYNEQFF
J: TRBJ1-4; V: TRBV27; D: TRBD1; size: .; DNA: TGTGCCAGCAGTCCAGGGACAGGCCCCAATGAAAAACTGTTTTTT; CDR3: CASSPGTGPNEKLFF
J: TRBJ1-1; V: TRBV7-2; D: .; size: .; DNA: TGTGCCAGCAGCCTGAGACAGAACACTGAAGCTTTCTTT; CDR3: CASSLRQNTEAFF
J: TRBJ2-2; V: TRBV2; D: .; size: .; DNA: TGTGCCAGCAGAAAGGCGGGGGCGCGGGACACCGGGGAGCTGTTTTTT; CDR3: CASRKAGARDTGELFF
J: TRBJ1-3; V: TRBV15; D: .; size: .; DNA: TGTGCCACCAGCAGTCCGGGACACCGAAGCTCTGGAAACACCATATATTTT; CDR3: CATSSPGHRSSGNTIYF
J: TRBJ2-3; V: TRBV28; D: .; size: .; DNA: TGTGCCAGCAGCCCCCAGAATCCGACAGATACGCAGTATTTT; CDR3: CASSPQNPTDTQYF
J: TRBJ1-6; V: TRBV2; D: .; size: .; DNA: TGTGCCAGCTCAGAAGCAGGGTCTAATTCACCCCTCCACTTT; CDR3: CASSEAGSNSPLHF
J: TRBJ1-2; V: TRBV27; D: .; size: few; DNA: TGTGCCGGCCAAAGAGGCTACACCTTC; CDR3: CAGQRGYTF
J: TRBJ1-2; V: TRBV9; D: TRBD1; size: .; DNA: TGTGCCAGCAGCTCCCTGACAGGGGAATTTGATGGCTACACCTTC; CDR3: CASSSLTGEFDGYTF
J: TRBJ1-4; V: TRBV19; D: .; size: .; DNA: TGTGCCAGTAGCGGAGCGATTGCAACTAATGAAAAACTGTTTTTT; CDR3: CASSGAIATNEKLFF
J: TRBJ2-7; V: TRBV28; D: .; size: few; DNA: TGTGCCAGCAGTTTGTCTCAGGGGTCGACCTACGAGCAGTACTTC; CDR3: CASSLSQGSTYEQYF
J: TRBJ1-1; V: TRBV2; D: .; size: .; DNA: TGTGCCAGCCTACGGGGGATGGGAAACACTGAAGCTTTCTTT; CDR3: CASLRGMGNTEAFF
J: TRBJ1-4; V: TRBV6-5; D: .; size: .; DNA: TGTGCCAGCAGCTATGTAGGCGGGGAAAAACTGTTTTTT; CDR3: CASSYVGGEKLFF
J: TRBJ1-2; V: TRBV6-5; D: TRBD1; size: .; DNA: TGTGCCAGCAGTTCCGAGGGGGCAGGTAACTATGGCTACACCTTC; CDR3: CASSSEGAGNYGYTF
J: TRBJ2-7; V: TRBV28; D: .; size: once; DNA: TGTGCCAGCAGCCCATTGCAGCGCGAGCAGTACTTC; CDR3: CASSPLQREQYF
J: TRBJ1-5; V: TRBV19; D: .; size: .; DNA: TGTGCCAGTAGTATCGTGAATCAGCCCCAGCATTTT; CDR3: CASSIVNQPQHF
J: TRBJ2-3; V: TRBV19; D: .; size: .; DNA: TGTGCCAGTAGTATTGGAGTGAGGGACTTTTCAGATACGCAGTATTTT; CDR3: CASSIGVRDFSDTQYF
J: TRBJ1-1; V: TRBV19; D: .; size: .; DNA: TGTGCCAGTAGTATCACAGGGACCCCTGAAGCTTTCTTT; CDR3: CASSITGTPEAFF
J: TRBJ2-1; V: TRBV11-2; D: .; size: .; DNA: TGTGCCAGCAGCTTTTCATACAATGAGCAGTTCTTC; CDR3: CASSFSYNEQFF
J: TRBJ1-5; V: TRBV6-4; D: TRBD1; size: .; DNA: TGTGCCAGCAGTGCACAGGGGGGCAATCAGCCCCAGCATTTT; CDR3: CASSAQGGNQPQHF
J: TRBJ1-5; V: TRBV27; D: .; size: .; DNA: TGTGCCAGCAGTTTATCCGGAGCAAGCAATCAGCCCCAGCATTTT; CDR3: CASSLSGASNQPQHF
J: TRBJ2-7; V: TRBV27; D: .; size: .; DNA: TGTGCCAGCAGTTTCTGGACTGGTTGTGGGATCGGATTTTTCTACGAGCAGTACTTC; CDR3: CASSFWTGCGIGFFYEQYF
J: TRBJ1-6; V: TRBV7-2; D: TRBD1; size: once; DNA: TGTGCCAGCAGATTTAAGGGACAGGGGGATTCACCCCTCCACTTT; CDR3: CASRFKGQGDSPLHF
J: TRBJ2-5; V: TRBV11-1; D: TRBD2; size: .; DNA: TGTGCCAGCAGCTTAGGGCGGGGGAGCCAAGAGACCCAGTACTTC; CDR3: CASSLGRGSQETQYF
J: TRBJ1-1; V: TRBV11-2; D: TRBD1; size: .; DNA: TGTGCCAGCGCGACAGGGCCGAACACTGAAGCTTTCTTT; CDR3: CASATGPNTEAFF
J: TRBJ2-1; V: TRBV3-1/TRBV3-2; D: TRBD2; size: .; DNA: TGTGCCAGCAGCCCAAGACTAGCGGGGGACTACAATGAGCAGTTCTTC; CDR3: CASSPRLAGDYNEQFF
J: TRBJ2-1; V: TRBV24-1; D: TRBD2; size: .; DNA: TGTGCCACCAGTGACTTAGGAGCGGGAGGGCGAAATGAGCAGTTCTTC; CDR3: CATSDLGAGGRNEQFF